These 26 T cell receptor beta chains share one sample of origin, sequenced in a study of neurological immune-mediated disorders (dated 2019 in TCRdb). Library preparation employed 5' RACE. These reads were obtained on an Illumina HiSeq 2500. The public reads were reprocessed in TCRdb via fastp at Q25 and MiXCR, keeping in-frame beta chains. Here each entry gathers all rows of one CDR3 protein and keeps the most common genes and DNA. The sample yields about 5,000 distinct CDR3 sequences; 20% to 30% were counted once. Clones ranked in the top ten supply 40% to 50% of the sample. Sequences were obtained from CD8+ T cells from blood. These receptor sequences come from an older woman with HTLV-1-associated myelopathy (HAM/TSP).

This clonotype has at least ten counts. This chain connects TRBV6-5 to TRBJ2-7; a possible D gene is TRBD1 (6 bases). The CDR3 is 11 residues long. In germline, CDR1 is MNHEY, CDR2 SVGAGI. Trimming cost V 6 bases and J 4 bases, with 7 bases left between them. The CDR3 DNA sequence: TGTGCCAGCAGGACAGGTTACGAGCAGTACTTC. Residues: CASRTGYEQYF.

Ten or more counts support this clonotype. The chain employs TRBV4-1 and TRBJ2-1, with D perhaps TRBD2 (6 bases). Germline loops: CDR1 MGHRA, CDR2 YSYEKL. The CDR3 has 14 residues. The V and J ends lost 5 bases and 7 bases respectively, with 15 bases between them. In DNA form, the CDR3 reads TGCGCCAGCAGCGGAGAGTCTAGCGCGAATGAGCAGTTCTTC. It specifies CASSGESSANEQFF.

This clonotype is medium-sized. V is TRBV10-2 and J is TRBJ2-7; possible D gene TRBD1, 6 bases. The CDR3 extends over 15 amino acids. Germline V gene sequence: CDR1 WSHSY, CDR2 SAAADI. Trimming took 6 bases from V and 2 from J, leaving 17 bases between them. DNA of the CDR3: TGCGCCAGCAGAGGTACTACAGGGCACCCCTACGAGCAGTACTTC. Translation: CASRGTTGHPYEQYF.

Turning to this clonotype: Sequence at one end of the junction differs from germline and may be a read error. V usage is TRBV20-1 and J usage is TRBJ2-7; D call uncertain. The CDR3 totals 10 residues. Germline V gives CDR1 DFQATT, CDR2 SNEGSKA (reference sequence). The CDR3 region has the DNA TGCAGCACCAAGGCCAGCGAGCAATACTTC. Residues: CSTKASEQYF.

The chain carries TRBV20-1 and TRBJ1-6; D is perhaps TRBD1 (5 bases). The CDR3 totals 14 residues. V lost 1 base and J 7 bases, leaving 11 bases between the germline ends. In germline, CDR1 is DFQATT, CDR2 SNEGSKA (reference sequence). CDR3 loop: CSARAGLLNSPLHF. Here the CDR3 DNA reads TGCAGTGCTAGAGCGGGGCTACTAAATTCACCCCTCCACTTT.

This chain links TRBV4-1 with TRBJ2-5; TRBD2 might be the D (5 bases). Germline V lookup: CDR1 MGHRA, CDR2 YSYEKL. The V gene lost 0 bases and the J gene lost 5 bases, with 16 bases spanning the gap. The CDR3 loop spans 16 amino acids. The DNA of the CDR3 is TGCGCCAGCAGCCAAGATGTATACCGGGGATCGGAGACCCAGTACTTC. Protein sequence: CASSQDVYRGSETQYF.

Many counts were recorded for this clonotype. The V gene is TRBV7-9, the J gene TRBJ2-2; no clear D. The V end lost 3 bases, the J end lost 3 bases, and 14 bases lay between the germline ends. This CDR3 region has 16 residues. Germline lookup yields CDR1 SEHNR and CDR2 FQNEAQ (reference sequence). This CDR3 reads CASSFPATIDTGELFF. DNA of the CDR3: TGTGCCAGCAGCTTCCCGGCGACGATCGACACCGGGGAGCTGTTTTTT.

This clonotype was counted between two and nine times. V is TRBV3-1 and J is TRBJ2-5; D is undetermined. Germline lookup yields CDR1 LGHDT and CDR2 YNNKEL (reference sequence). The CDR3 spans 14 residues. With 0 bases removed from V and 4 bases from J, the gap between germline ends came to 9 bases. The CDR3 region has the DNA TGTGCCAGCAGCCAAGATAACGGCGGAGAGACCCAGTACTTC. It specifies CASSQDNGGETQYF.

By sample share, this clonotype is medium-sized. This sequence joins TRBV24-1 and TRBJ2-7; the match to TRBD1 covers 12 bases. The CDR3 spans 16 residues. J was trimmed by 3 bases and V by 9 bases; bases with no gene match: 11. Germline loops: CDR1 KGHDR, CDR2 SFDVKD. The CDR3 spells CATAPGTGGGIYEQYF. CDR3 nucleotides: TGTGCCACCGCCCCAGGGACAGGGGGCGGAATCTACGAGCAGTACTTC.

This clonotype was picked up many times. CDR3 nucleotides: TGTGCCAGCAGCCCGACGACTGGGGCCAACGTCCTGACTTTC. Its translation is CASSPTTGANVLTF. V usage is TRBV7-6 and J usage is TRBJ2-6; D ambiguous. Trimming pared 5 bases from V and 2 bases from J, leaving 7 bases between. CDR3 length equals 14 residues. The germline V gene encodes CDR1 SGHVS and CDR2 FNYEAQ. Full variable domain (rest looked up from reference TRBV7-6 and TRBJ2-6): GAGVSQSPRYKVTKRGQDVALRCDPISGHVSLYWYRQALGQGPEFLTYFNYEAQQDKSGLPNDRFSAERPEGSISTLTIQRTEQRDSAMYRCASSPTTGANVLTFGAGSRLTVL.

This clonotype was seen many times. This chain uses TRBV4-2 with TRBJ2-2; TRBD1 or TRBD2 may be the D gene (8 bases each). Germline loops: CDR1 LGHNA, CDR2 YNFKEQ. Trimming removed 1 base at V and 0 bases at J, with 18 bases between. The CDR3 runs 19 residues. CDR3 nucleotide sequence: TGTGCCAGCAGCCAAGCGCAGGGGGCTAGCGGGCCGAACACCGGGGAGCTGTTTTTT. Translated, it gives CASSQAQGASGPNTGELFF.

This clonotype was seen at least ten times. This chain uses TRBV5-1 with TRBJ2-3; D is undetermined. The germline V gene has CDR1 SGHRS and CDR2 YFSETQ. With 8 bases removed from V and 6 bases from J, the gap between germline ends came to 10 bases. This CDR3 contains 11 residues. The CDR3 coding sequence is TGCGCCAGTACCTCGGGCGATACGCAGTATTTT. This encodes CASTSGDTQYF.

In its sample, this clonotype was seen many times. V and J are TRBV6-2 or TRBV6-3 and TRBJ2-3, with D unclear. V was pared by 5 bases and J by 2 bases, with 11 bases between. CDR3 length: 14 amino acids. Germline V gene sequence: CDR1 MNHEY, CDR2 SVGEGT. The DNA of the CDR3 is TGTGCCAGCAGTGGGTACGTTCTCACAGATACGCAGTATTTT. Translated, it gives CASSGYVLTDTQYF.

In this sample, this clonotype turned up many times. This CDR3 is CASSSGLAREQYF. For the CDR3, the DNA is TGTGCCAGCAGCTCTGGACTAGCGCGAGAGCAGTACTTC. The chain combines TRBV7-9 with TRBJ2-7; 9 bases match TRBD2. CDR3 size: 13 residues. The trim removed 4 bases at V and 7 bases at J, leaving 5 bases unmatched. In germline, CDR1 is SEHNR, CDR2 FQNEAQ (reference sequence).

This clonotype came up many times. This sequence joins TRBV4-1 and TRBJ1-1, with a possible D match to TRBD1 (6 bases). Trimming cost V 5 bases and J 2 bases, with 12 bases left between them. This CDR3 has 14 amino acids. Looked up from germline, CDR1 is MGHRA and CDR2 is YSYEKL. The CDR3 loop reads CASSSGQTNTEAFF. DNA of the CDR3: TGCGCCAGCAGCTCCGGACAGACAAACACTGAAGCTTTCTTT.

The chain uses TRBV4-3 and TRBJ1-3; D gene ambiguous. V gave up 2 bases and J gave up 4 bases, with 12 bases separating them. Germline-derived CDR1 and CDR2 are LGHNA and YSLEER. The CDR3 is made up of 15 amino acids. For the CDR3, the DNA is TGCGCCAGCAGCCAAACCAGGACGATCGGAAACACCATATATTTT. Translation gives CASSQTRTIGNTIYF.

The CDR3 DNA is TGTGCCAGTAGTATAGGGGGTTCACCCCTCCACTTT. Encoded protein: CASSIGGSPLHF. The rearrangement joins TRBV19 to TRBJ1-6; D not certain. V lost 1 base and J lost 9, with 4 bases in between. The CDR3 length is 12 residues. Germline CDR1 is LNHDA and CDR2 is SQIVND (reference sequence).

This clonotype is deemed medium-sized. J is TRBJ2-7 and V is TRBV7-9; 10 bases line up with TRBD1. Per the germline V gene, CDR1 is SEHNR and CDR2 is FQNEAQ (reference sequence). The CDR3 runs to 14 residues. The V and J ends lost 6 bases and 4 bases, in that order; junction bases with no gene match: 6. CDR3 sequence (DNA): TGTGCCAGCAGTCACGACAGGGGGCAGTACGAGCAGTACTTC. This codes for CASSHDRGQYEQYF.

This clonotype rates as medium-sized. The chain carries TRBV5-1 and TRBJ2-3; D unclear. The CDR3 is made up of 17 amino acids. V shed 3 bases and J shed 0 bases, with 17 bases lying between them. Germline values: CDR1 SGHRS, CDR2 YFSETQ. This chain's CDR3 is CASSSPSPGPSTDTQYF. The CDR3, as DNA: TGCGCCAGCAGCTCCCCTTCCCCAGGTCCTAGCACAGATACGCAGTATTTT. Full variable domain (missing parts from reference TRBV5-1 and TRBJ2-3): KAGVTQTPRYLIKTRGQQVTLSCSPISGHRSVSWYQQTPGQGLQFLFEYFSETQRNKGNFPGRFSGRQFSNSRSEMNVSTLELGDSALYLCASSSPSPGPSTDTQYFGPGTRLTVL.

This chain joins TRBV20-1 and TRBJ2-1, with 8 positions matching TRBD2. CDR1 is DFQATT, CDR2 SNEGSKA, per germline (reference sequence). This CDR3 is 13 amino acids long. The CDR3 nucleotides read TGCAGCATAGTCAGCGGGAGCGGCGGTGAGCAGTTCTTC. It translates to CSIVSGSGGEQFF.

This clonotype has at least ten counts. CDR3 sequence reads: CSVGTGSLEAFF. As DNA, the CDR3 is TGCAGCGTTGGGACAGGGAGCCTTGAAGCTTTCTTT. The genes are TRBV29-1 and TRBJ1-1, with 8 bases fitting TRBD1. This CDR3 comprises 12 residues. With 4 bases clipped from V and 7 bases from J, the junction kept 5 bases outside the gene matches. Germline loops: CDR1 SQVTM, CDR2 ANQGSEA.

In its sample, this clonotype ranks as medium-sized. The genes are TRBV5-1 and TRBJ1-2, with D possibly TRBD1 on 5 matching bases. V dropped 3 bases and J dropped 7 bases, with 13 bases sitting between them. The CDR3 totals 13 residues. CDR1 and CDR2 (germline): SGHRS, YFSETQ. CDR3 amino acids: CASSWTEGIGYTF. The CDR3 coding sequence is TGCGCCAGCAGCTGGACGGAGGGGATTGGCTACACCTTC.

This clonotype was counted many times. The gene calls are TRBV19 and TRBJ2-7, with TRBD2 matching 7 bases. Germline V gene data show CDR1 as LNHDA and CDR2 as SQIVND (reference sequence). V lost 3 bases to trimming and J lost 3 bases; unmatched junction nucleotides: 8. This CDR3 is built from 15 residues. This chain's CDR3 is CASSISGGRVYEQYF. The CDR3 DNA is TGTGCCAGTAGTATCTCGGGGGGACGGGTCTACGAGCAGTACTTC.

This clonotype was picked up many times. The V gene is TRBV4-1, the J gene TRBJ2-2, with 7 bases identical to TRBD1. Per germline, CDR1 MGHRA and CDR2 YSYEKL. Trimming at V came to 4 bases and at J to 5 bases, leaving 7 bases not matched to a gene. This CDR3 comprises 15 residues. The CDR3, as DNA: TGCGCCAGCAGCCTGCCCACAGGGGCTACCGGGGAGCTGTTTTTT. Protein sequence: CASSLPTGATGELFF.

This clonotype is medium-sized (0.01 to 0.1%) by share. The CDR3 DNA follows: TGTGCCACCAGTGACGGGACAGTCGAGATCGGGGATACGCAGTATTTT. Its translation is CATSDGTVEIGDTQYF. V is TRBV24-1 and J is TRBJ2-3; TRBD1 matches at 7 bases. The CDR3 has 16 amino acids. V lost 4 bases to trimming and J lost 6 bases; unmatched junction nucleotides: 12. Germline V lookup: CDR1 KGHDR, CDR2 SFDVKD.

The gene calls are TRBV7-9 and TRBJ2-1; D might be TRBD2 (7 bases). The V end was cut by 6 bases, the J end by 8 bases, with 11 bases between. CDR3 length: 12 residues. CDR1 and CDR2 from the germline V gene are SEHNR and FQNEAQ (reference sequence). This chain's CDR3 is CASRGGAYEQFF. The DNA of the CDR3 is TGTGCCAGCAGAGGGGGGGCATATGAGCAGTTCTTC.